The rows below give T cell receptor beta chains drawn from one sample of a study of read filtering for tumor transcriptome and immune sequencing. TCRdb independently ran MiXCR on the reads; one entry per CDR3 protein. The sample includes about 48,000 distinct CDR3 sequences, around 19% of them seen just once. Sequencing was carried out using a population of CD138-negative cells sorted from bone marrow. The source of these receptors is a donor at least 40 years old with multiple myeloma. CDR3s include the opening cysteine and the closing phenylalanine or tryptophan. D genes are given only for firm matches. Clone size, where shown, is once, few, many, or a class for clones that have expanded.

d_call j_call clone_size v_call cdr3_nt cdr3_aa
TRBD2 TRBJ2-3 - TRBV20-1 TGCAGTGCTTCACTTGGGGCGGGAGTGGTAGATACGCAGTATTTT CSASLGAGVVDTQYF
TRBD1 TRBJ1-1 many TRBV7-3 TGTGCCAGCAGTTTCACAGGGGACACTGAAGCTTTCTTT CASSFTGDTEAFF
- TRBJ2-1 many TRBV30 TGTGCCTGGAGTGACGAGGCCGTCTTACAGGGTGAGCAGTTCTTC CAWSDEAVLQGEQFF
- TRBJ1-4 - TRBV10-2 TGCGCCAGCATCAGCGAGAATGAAAAACTGTTTTTT CASISENEKLFF
TRBD2 TRBJ2-2 once TRBV19 TGTGCCAGTAGCCCCGGGGGGGAGTACACCGGGGAGCTGTTTTTT CASSPGGEYTGELFF
- TRBJ1-5 many TRBV6-2/TRBV6-3 TGTGCCAGCAGTAAAAGGACAGCGGCGGGCAATCAGCCCCAGCATTTT CASSKRTAAGNQPQHF
TRBD1 TRBJ2-7 many TRBV5-1 TGCGCCAGCAGCCGGGACAGGGGTGGCGAGCAGTACTTC CASSRDRGGEQYF
TRBD2 TRBJ2-5 many TRBV12-3/TRBV12-4 TGTGCCAGCGGGGGAGCCGGGACTAGCGGGAGGCCCCAAGAGACCCAGTACTTC CASGGAGTSGRPQETQYF
- TRBJ2-6 medium-sized TRBV6-5 TGTGCCAGCAGCCAAGGGGGGACTGGGGCCAACGTCCTGACTTTC CASSQGGTGANVLTF
- TRBJ2-7 many TRBV14 TGTGCCAGCAGCCAAGCTCCCTCCGAGCAGTACTTC CASSQAPSEQYF
- TRBJ2-1 many TRBV19 TGTGCCAGTAGTACCGATCGTGTAGGGAGCACTGAGCAGTTCTTC CASSTDRVGSTEQFF
- TRBJ2-1 many TRBV14 TGTGCCAGCAGCCAGATAAGACTAACTGCAAACAATGAGCAGTTCTTC CASSQIRLTANNEQFF
TRBD1 TRBJ2-3 many TRBV12-3/TRBV12-4 TGTGCCAGCAGTTTAGTGGGACAGGGGTGGGCAGATACGCAGTATTTT CASSLVGQGWADTQYF
- TRBJ2-7 many TRBV20-1 TGCAGTGCTAGTGGACATCGCTACGAGCAGTACTTC CSASGHRYEQYF
- TRBJ2-1 - TRBV25-1 TGTGCCAGCAGCACCCTGGAGGGGGATTTTGAGCAGTTCTTC CASSTLEGDFEQFF
- TRBJ1-5 - TRBV19 TGTGCCAGTAGTATAGAGGGCAGACCCCCCCAGCATTTT CASSIEGRPPQHF
TRBD1 TRBJ2-1 many TRBV7-2 TGTGCCTCAGGAGGGGACAGGCTTGGCAGTGAGCAGTTCTTC CASGGDRLGSEQFF
- TRBJ2-7 many TRBV25-1 TGTGCCAGCAGCGACTACGAGCAGTACTTC CASSDYEQYF
TRBD1 TRBJ1-2 - TRBV20-1 TGCAGTGCTAGAGACTTATCCGGGACAGGGCCCGGGTATGGCTACACCTTC CSARDLSGTGPGYGYTF
- TRBJ1-1 - TRBV5-8 TGTGCCAGCAGCTTGTGGGTGAACACTGAAGCTTTCTTT CASSLWVNTEAFF
- TRBJ2-3 few TRBV9 TGTGCCAGCAGCCCCAGTGGGGCGCGGTCAGATACGCAGTATTTT CASSPSGARSDTQYF
- TRBJ1-2 - TRBV3-1 TGTGCCAGCAGCCAAGCTACAGGTGCGGATGGCTACACCTTC CASSQATGADGYTF
- TRBJ2-2 many TRBV6-1 TGTGCCAGCAAAGGATCCGGGGAGCTGTTTTTT CASKGSGELFF
TRBD2 TRBJ2-7 many TRBV12-3/TRBV12-4 TGTGCCAGCAGTCCAAGCACGGGACTAGCTAGTGAGCAGTACTTC CASSPSTGLASEQYF
- TRBJ2-3 many TRBV20-1 TGCAGTGCTAGAGGACCGGGATGGGGGTACACAGATACGCAGTATTTT CSARGPGWGYTDTQYF
- TRBJ2-2 many TRBV27 TGTGCCAGCACTCGTGGCGGGGTCAGAAACACCGGGGAGCTGTTTTTT CASTRGGVRNTGELFF
- TRBJ2-1 - TRBV24-1 TGTGCCGTCGGGGTTCGTGGGGAGCAGTTCTTC CAVGVRGEQFF
TRBD1 TRBJ2-5 many TRBV6-6 TGTGCCAGCAGTTACTCGACAGGGGACAGGCGTGTGGCCCAGTACTTC CASSYSTGDRRVAQYF
- TRBJ2-7 many TRBV14 TGTGCCAGCAGCCAGGTTGACAGTGGAGAGCAGTACTTC CASSQVDSGEQYF
TRBD1 TRBJ1-1 many TRBV27 TGTGCCAGCAGTGGACAGGGGAACACTGAAGCTTTCTTT CASSGQGNTEAFF
- TRBJ1-5 - TRBV12-3/TRBV12-4 TGTGCCAGCAGCCCCGGCCAGCACAATCAGCCCCAGCATTTT CASSPGQHNQPQHF
TRBD2 TRBJ2-1 many TRBV29-1 TGCAGCGTTTTGCAGGGACTAGCGAGATACAATGAGCAGTTCTTC CSVLQGLARYNEQFF
- TRBJ1-1 many TRBV15 TGTGCCACCAGCCCCGGTGGTTCCCTCACAAAAGCTTTCTTT CATSPGGSLTKAFF
- TRBJ2-3 many TRBV7-7 TGTGCTAGCAGCCAGGACTTGGGACCTGGGAGGCAGTATTTT CASSQDLGPGRQYF
- TRBJ2-7 many TRBV7-2 TGTGCCAGCGGCTTGGGGGACGGGTACGAGCAGTACTTC CASGLGDGYEQYF
TRBD1 TRBJ2-2 many TRBV5-1 TGCGCCAGCAGCCCCGGACAGGGGGCAGGAACCGGGGAGCTGTTTTTT CASSPGQGAGTGELFF
- TRBJ2-3 many TRBV4-3 TGCGCCAGCAGCCAAGATGTGTCTAGCGCAGATACGCAGTATTTT CASSQDVSSADTQYF
TRBD1 TRBJ1-1 many TRBV11-3 TGTGCCAGCAGCCGACGACAGGGAGAAGCTTTCTTT CASSRRQGEAFF
- TRBJ1-5 many TRBV18 TGTGCCAGCTCACGTGACAGCAGCAATCAGCCCCAGCATTTT CASSRDSSNQPQHF
- TRBJ2-1 many TRBV2 TGTGCCAGCAGTGAAAGGCAGGCCATCAATGAGCAGTTCTTC CASSERQAINEQFF
TRBD2 TRBJ2-1 many TRBV29-1 TGCAGCGGAGAACGACTAGCGGGTCACAATGAGCAGTTCTTC CSGERLAGHNEQFF
TRBD2 TRBJ2-5 many TRBV10-3 TGTGCCATCAGCCGGGAGGGAGAGACCCAGTACTTC CAISREGETQYF
- TRBJ2-5 - TRBV15 TGTGCCACCAGCAGAGATTCAGGGCCGGGGACCCAGTACTTC CATSRDSGPGTQYF
TRBD1 TRBJ2-1 many TRBV12-5 TGTGCTAGTGGTTTGGTACAGGGGACAGTCTACAATGAGCAGTTCTTC CASGLVQGTVYNEQFF
- TRBJ1-1 - TRBV29-1 TGCAGCGTTTCAGCCAGCCTCCAGATTCACACTGAAGCTTTCTTT CSVSASLQIHTEAFF
TRBD2 TRBJ2-3 - TRBV11-2 TGTGCCAGCAGCTTCCTACGGACTAGCGGGAGCACAGATACGCAGTATTTT CASSFLRTSGSTDTQYF
TRBD1 TRBJ1-6 - TRBV5-1 TGCGCCAGCAGCCGTGAGGAGGGGGCTGTTTCACCCCTCCACTTT CASSREEGAVSPLHF
TRBD2 TRBJ2-1 many TRBV7-2 TGTGCCAGCAGCCGCGGACTAGCTCGGAATGAGCAGTTCTTC CASSRGLARNEQFF
- TRBJ2-7 many TRBV29-1 TGCAGCGTTGAAAGGCAGGGTGGAGGCGGGTCCGGCGAGCAGTACTTC CSVERQGGGGSGEQYF
TRBD1 TRBJ2-7 - TRBV5-1 TGCGCCAGCAGCCCTAAGACAGGGGATGCCTACGAGCAGTACTTC CASSPKTGDAYEQYF